The clone carrying this TCR beta chain was counted only a few times. Trimming removed 5 bases at V and 3 bases at J, with 10 bases between. This CDR3 is 14 amino acids long. The germline gives CDR1 MDHEN, CDR2 SYDVKM. This specimen comes from a study of cytomegalovirus exposure and HLA in healthy donors. The PCR had 60 Vbeta and 13 Jbeta primers. Clones were sequenced by immunoSEQ multiplex PCR, and TCRdb holds only the in-frame ones, with some missing. The sample contains about 160,000 clones, about two thirds of which appear only once. This clonotype was sampled from a woman in her twenties or thirties in good health and CMV-seronegative. The sequenced material came from PBMCs. The chain carries TRBV28 and TRBJ2-2; no definite D call. CDR3 sequence reads: CASSPPRDTGELFF. CDR3 DNA: TGTGCCAGCAGTCCCCCCCGTGACACCGGGGAGCTGTTTTTT.